These T cell receptor beta chains were read from a single sample in a study of multiple sclerosis patients with progressive multifocal leukoencephalopathy. Measured with immunoSEQ multiplex PCR; TCRdb has only the in-frame clones, and not every one. The sample holds about 32,000 clones, 80% to 95% seen once. The specimen sequenced was PBMCs. Receptor source: a man aged 30-40 years with multiple sclerosis. Both conserved end residues are part of each CDR3. A D gene is named only where the DNA matches it firmly. The listing skips clone size in some rows; elsewhere it reads once, few, many or a size class.

v_call	j_call	cdr3_length	d_call	clone_size	cdr3_nt	cdr3_aa
TRBV6-6	TRBJ2-5	13	NA	NA	TGTGCCAGCAGTAACGGGATCCGAGAGACCCAGTACTTC	CASSNGIRETQYF
TRBV10-2	TRBJ2-1	12	NA	NA	TGCGCCAGTCTAAGGTCCTACAATGAGCAGTTCTTC	CASLRSYNEQFF
TRBV28	TRBJ1-1	13	NA	once	TGTGCCAGCAGTTTATCGGACAGCACTGAAGCTTTCTTT	CASSLSDSTEAFF
TRBV7-9	TRBJ2-5	17	NA	NA	TGTGCCAGCAGCTTAGTCGGGCCAGCCTCGCGGGGAGAGACCCAGTACTTC	CASSLVGPASRGETQYF
TRBV18	TRBJ1-1	13	TRBD1	NA	TGTGCCAGCTCACCTAACCTACAGGGGGAAGCTTTCTTT	CASSPNLQGEAFF
TRBV6-6	TRBJ2-6	14	NA	NA	TGTGCGGCAGGGGTATCGGGGAGGGCCAACGTCCTGACTTTC	CAAGVSGRANVLTF
TRBV19	TRBJ1-1	14	NA	NA	TGTGCCAGTAGTATCCCCCAGGGATTCCCTGAAGCTTTCTTT	CASSIPQGFPEAFF
TRBV7-9	TRBJ2-7	15	NA	NA	TGTGCCAGCAGCTTAGTCGGGGGTCGGCTCGCCGAGCAGTACTTC	CASSLVGGRLAEQYF
TRBV27	TRBJ2-2	13	NA	NA	TGTGCCAGCAGTTTTATAGCGGCCGGGGAGCTGTTTTTT	CASSFIAAGELFF
TRBV4-1	TRBJ1-5	18	TRBD1	NA	TGCGCCAGCAGCCAAGGGCGAGGTCGGCAGGGGGGGGGTCAGCCCCAGCATTTT	CASSQGRGRQGGGQPQHF
TRBV5-7	TRBJ2-7	14	NA	NA	TGTGCCAGCAGCGCCCCGGGACTCCGATACGAGCAGTACTTC	CASSAPGLRYEQYF
TRBV29-1	TRBJ1-2	13	TRBD1	few	TGCAGCGATAACGGACAGGGTGGCTATGGCTACACCTTC	CSDNGQGGYGYTF
TRBV6-5	TRBJ2-7	14	NA	once	TGTGCCAGCAGTTACTCAAGCAGGGGCTACGAGCAGTACTTC	CASSYSSRGYEQYF
TRBV7-6	TRBJ1-1	16	NA	NA	TGTGCCAGCAGCCCTGCAGGGGCTGGACCGAACACTGAAGCTTTCTTT	CASSPAGAGPNTEAFF
TRBV6-4	TRBJ2-3	18	TRBD2	NA	TGTGCCAGCAGATTGACTAGCGCTTACAGAAAATGCACAGATACGCAGTATTTT	CASRLTSAYRKCTDTQYF
TRBV18	TRBJ1-1	14	TRBD1	NA	TGTGCCAGCTCACGTGACAGGGCTCCCACTGAAGCTTTCTTT	CASSRDRAPTEAFF
TRBV7-9	TRBJ2-3	15	NA	NA	TGTGCCAGCAGCCCCGGAGGGCCCAGCACAGATACGCAGTATTTT	CASSPGGPSTDTQYF
TRBV5-6	TRBJ1-2	14	NA	NA	TGTGCCAGCAGCTTCGTCGGAGCTAACTATGGCTACACCTTC	CASSFVGANYGYTF
TRBV7-2	TRBJ2-2	14	TRBD2	NA	TGTGCCAGCACCGGACTAGCGGGATCCGGGGAGCTGTTTTTT	CASTGLAGSGELFF
TRBV5-1	TRBJ2-2	15	TRBD1	NA	TGCGCCAGCAGCTCGACAGGGTGGGGCACCGGGGAGCTGTTTTTT	CASSSTGWGTGELFF